The 26 T cell receptor beta chains reported below all come from one sample, sequenced in a study of beta chain features in type 1 diabetes. Sequencing targeted expressed TCRB transcripts, as all isolated RNA had been reverse transcribed. This table comes from immunoSEQ multiplex PCR, and its TCRdb copy is limited to in-frame clones, with some not included. The sample records roughly 140,000 clones, 6.9% being singletons. Sample: central memory CD4+ T cells from blood. The receptors derive from a woman in her thirties in good health.

This clone was counted between two and nine times. V usage is TRBV14 and J usage is TRBJ2-7; 13 bases are a match to TRBD2. The length of the CDR3 is 18 residues. With V trimmed by 4 bases and J by 0 bases, 9 bases remained unmatched. Germline CDR1 and CDR2: SGHDN and FVKESK. The CDR3 sequence is CASSPWTSGSIGSYEQYF. CDR3 bases: TGTGCCAGCAGCCCATGGACTAGCGGGAGTATAGGCTCCTACGAGCAGTACTTC.

This clone was found many times. CDR3 protein: CASCREDSGLSGANVLTF. CDR3 nucleotide sequence: TGCGCCAGCTGCCGGGAAGATAGCGGGCTCTCTGGGGCCAACGTCCTGACTTTC. The chain employs TRBV4-3 and TRBJ2-6; 7 nucleotides match TRBD2. CDR1 and CDR2 (germline): LGHNA, YSLEER. Trimming took 8 bases from V and 0 from J; bases not matched to a gene: 13. The CDR3 consists of 18 residues.

This clone was seen a handful of times. CDR3 in DNA: TGTGCCAGCAGTTACCTTAACAGGGTCCCAAACATTCAGTACTTC. Translation gives CASSYLNRVPNIQYF. The V call is TRBV6-5, the J call TRBJ2-4; tentative D call: TRBD1 (6 bases). Trimming took 2 bases from V and 6 from J, leaving 14 bases between them. The CDR3 runs to 15 residues. The germline gives CDR1 MNHEY, CDR2 SVGAGI.

This clone has ten or more counts. The rearrangement joins TRBV29-1 to TRBJ2-7; 8 bases line up with TRBD1. V dropped 6 bases and J dropped 2; count of bases not matched to a gene: 9. From germline, CDR1 is SQVTM and CDR2 ANQGSEA. This CDR3 is 14 amino acids long. The CDR3 region is CSVARQGSTYEQYF. CDR3 sequence (DNA): TGCAGCGTCGCACGACAGGGGAGCACCTACGAGCAGTACTTC.

This clone was counted a few times. V usage is TRBV19 and J usage is TRBJ1-1; 10 bases are a match to TRBD1. Germline lookup yields CDR1 LNHDA and CDR2 SQIVND (reference sequence). V shed 5 bases, J shed 2 bases, and the junction held 8 bases outside the gene matches. The CDR3 totals 16 residues. The CDR3 DNA reads as TGTGCCAGTAGTGATGGGACAGGGGTAGGTAACACTGAAGCTTTCTTT. Translated, it gives CASSDGTGVGNTEAFF.

This clone was observed a handful of times. This CDR3 reads CASSPTGHTGVDTQYF. For the CDR3, the DNA is TGTGCCAGCTCACCAACGGGTCATACAGGGGTGGATACGCAGTATTTT. The chain has TRBV18 and TRBJ2-3, with TRBD1 matching 7 bases. The germline V gene has CDR1 KGHSH and CDR2 LQKENI. The ends lost 2 bases at V and 6 bases at J; junction bases unmatched: 11. This CDR3 spans 16 amino acids.

This clone was picked up many times. The J gene is TRBJ2-3, the V gene TRBV9; D unresolved. Trimming removed 6 bases from V and 6 bases from J, with 17 bases in between. The CDR3 has 14 residues. Germline CDR1 and CDR2: SGDLS and YYNGEE. The CDR3 DNA follows: TGTGCCAGCACTCGGAACAGCAATACCGATACGCAGTATTTT. It yields the protein CASTRNSNTDTQYF.

This clone was detected only a few times. V is TRBV4-2 and J is TRBJ2-7; 10 bases line up with TRBD1. This CDR3 has 16 amino acids. Germline assignment: CDR1 LGHNA and CDR2 YNFKEQ. The V and J ends lost 0 bases and 2 bases, in that order; junction bases with no gene match: 4. CDR3 loop: CASSQDGTGVTYEQYF. The CDR3, as DNA: TGTGCCAGCAGCCAAGACGGGACAGGGGTCACCTACGAGCAGTACTTC.

This clone showed up just a few times. The chain recombines TRBV28 with TRBJ2-7; a possible D gene is TRBD2 (6 bases). Germline CDR1 is MDHEN and CDR2 is SYDVKM. V was cut by 2 bases and J by 4 bases, with 12 bases left in between. The CDR3 is 14 amino acids. CDR3 residues: CASSLGGLMYEQYF. The DNA of the CDR3 is TGTGCCAGCAGTTTAGGCGGACTAATGTACGAGCAGTACTTC.

The chain recombines TRBV5-6 with TRBJ2-2; 9 nucleotides line up with TRBD1. From germline, CDR1 is SGHDT and CDR2 YYEEEE. There are 17 residues in the CDR3. V lost 2 bases to trimming and J lost 1 base; unmatched junction nucleotides: 6. CDR3 residues: CASSLKQGARNTGELFF. The CDR3 DNA is TGTGCCAGCAGCTTAAAACAGGGGGCGCGGAACACCGGGGAGCTGTTTTTT.

This clone was observed many times. The chain recombines TRBV28 with TRBJ1-2, with 7 nucleotides matching TRBD1. The V gene end was trimmed by 7 bases and the J gene end by 1 base; junction bases not matched to a gene: 15. This CDR3 is 17 amino acids long. Per germline, CDR1 MDHEN and CDR2 SYDVKM. The CDR3 sequence: CASITTGMQGVNYGYTF. The CDR3 nucleotides read TGTGCCAGCATCACAACCGGAATGCAGGGGGTTAACTATGGCTACACCTTC.

This clone turned up a few times. The chain is built from TRBV4-2 and TRBJ1-4, with 9 bases aligning to TRBD1. Unmatched junction bases numbered 5, after V lost 0 bases and J lost 6 bases. This CDR3 is 16 amino acids long. Germline lookup yields CDR1 LGHNA and CDR2 YNFKEQ. The CDR3 sequence is CASSQDTGGAHEKLFF. In nucleotides, the CDR3 is TGTGCCAGCAGCCAAGACACAGGGGGCGCACATGAAAAACTGTTTTTT.

The chain links TRBV10-3 to TRBJ2-7; D is possibly TRBD2 (6 bases). CDR3 size: 14 residues. V lost 3 bases to trimming and J lost 2 bases, with 11 bases between them. CDR1 ENHRY and CDR2 SYGVKD come from the germline V gene. This CDR3 reads CAISEGEAPYEQYF. The DNA of the CDR3 is TGTGCCATCAGTGAAGGGGAGGCCCCCTACGAGCAGTACTTC.

This clone was seen repeatedly, ten times or more. The rearrangement uses TRBV18 and TRBJ2-7, with D maybe TRBD2 (6 bases). CDR1 is KGHSH, CDR2 LQKENI, per germline. V lost 6 bases to trimming and J lost 1 base, with 13 bases between them. The CDR3 sequence is 14 residues long. CDR3: CASSGGVLSYEQYF. The CDR3, as DNA: TGTGCCAGCTCCGGGGGAGTATTGTCCTACGAGCAGTACTTC.

This clone was seen only a few times. The gene calls are TRBV5-1 and TRBJ2-1, with 8 bases fitting TRBD2. Losses at the gene ends were 1 base for V and 6 bases for J; bases not matched to a gene: 6. This CDR3 has 15 residues. Germline V gene sequence: CDR1 SGHRS, CDR2 YFSETQ. CDR3: CASSLYQRGSNEQFF. The CDR3 region has the DNA TGCGCCAGCAGCTTGTATCAGCGGGGGAGCAATGAGCAGTTCTTC.

CDR3: CASSETRSLGEQFF. DNA of the CDR3: TGTGCCAGCAGCGAAACTAGAAGCTTGGGTGAGCAGTTCTTC. V usage is TRBV2 and J usage is TRBJ2-1; tentatively, D is TRBD2 (5 bases). Trimming shortened V by 6 bases and J by 9 bases, and 18 bases separated the two germline ends. The CDR3 extends over 14 amino acids. Germline CDR1 reads SNHLY; CDR2 reads FYNNEI.

This clone was recorded a few times. The V call is TRBV30, the J call TRBJ2-2; 10 bases line up with TRBD2. Germline V gene lookup returns CDR1 GTSNPN and CDR2 SVGIG (reference sequence). The V and J ends lost 4 bases and 7 bases, in that order; junction bases with no gene match: 6. The length of the CDR3 is 14 residues. The CDR3 DNA follows: TGTGCCTGGACAGCGGGAGGGGGCAGCGGGGAGCTGTTTTTT. Residues: CAWTAGGGSGELFF.

This clone was seen at least ten times. The V and J genes are TRBV30 and TRBJ2-7; D remains ambiguous. Germline V gives CDR1 GTSNPN, CDR2 SVGIG (reference sequence). The CDR3 sequence is 12 residues long. Between the trimmed V and J ends, which lost 0 bases and 3 bases, there was a span of 6 bases. The CDR3 loop is CAWSVGYYEQYF. DNA for the CDR3: TGTGCCTGGAGTGTCGGGTACTACGAGCAGTACTTC.

The chain carries TRBV28 and TRBJ2-1, with TRBD2 matching over 12 bases. The ends lost 2 bases at V and 8 bases at J; junction bases unmatched: 7. CDR3 length: 16 residues. Per germline, CDR1 MDHEN and CDR2 SYDVKM. CDR3 region: CASSLLGLAGNDEQFF. CDR3 in DNA: TGTGCCAGCAGTTTACTCGGACTAGCGGGAAACGATGAGCAGTTCTTC.

In its sample, this clone was seen a few times. V usage is TRBV7-3 and J usage is TRBJ1-1, with D unclear. With 5 bases removed from V and 4 bases from J, the gap between germline ends came to 11 bases. There are 13 residues in the CDR3. CDR1 SGHTA and CDR2 FQGTGA come from the germline V gene. This chain's CDR3 is CASSTQHATEAFF. CDR3 nucleotide sequence: TGTGCCAGCAGCACCCAACACGCCACTGAAGCTTTCTTT.

The chain has TRBV11-2 and TRBJ2-7; D ambiguous. Germline values: CDR1 SGHAT, CDR2 FQNNGV. V shed 0 bases and J shed 8 bases, with 8 bases lying between them. The CDR3 runs to 12 residues. CDR3 DNA sequence: TGTGCCAGCAGCTTAGAGTCCCAAAAGCAGTACTTC. Protein: CASSLESQKQYF.

The DNA of the CDR3 is TGCGCCAGCAGCTTGGCCGTAGGGGGCAACCAAGAGACCCAGTACTTC. Its translation is CASSLAVGGNQETQYF. This chain links TRBV5-1 with TRBJ2-5; 7 positions agree with TRBD1. With 0 bases clipped from V and 0 bases from J, the junction kept 5 bases outside the gene matches. The CDR3 consists of 16 residues. CDR1 and CDR2 (germline): SGHRS, YFSETQ.

The chain links TRBV5-1 to TRBJ2-7, with D possibly TRBD1 on 6 matching bases. Trimming pared 3 bases from V and 2 bases from J, leaving 12 bases between. This CDR3 is built from 14 residues. CDR1 and CDR2 (germline): SGHRS, YFSETQ. DNA for the CDR3: TGCGCCAGCAGCTCTAGGGACACTACCTACGAGCAGTACTTC. Translated, it gives CASSSRDTTYEQYF.

This clone showed up just a few times. The V and J genes are TRBV7-9 and TRBJ2-5; TRBD1 matches 7 bases. The V gene's germline CDR1 is SEHNR and CDR2 FQNEAQ (reference sequence). The CDR3 loop spans 13 amino acids. V was clipped by 1 base and J by 11 bases; unmatched bases: 7. Here the CDR3 reads CASSLETGTEQYF. In nucleotides, the CDR3 is TGTGCCAGCAGCTTAGAGACAGGGACAGAGCAGTACTTC.

This clone was detected only a few times. The J gene is TRBJ1-4, the V gene TRBV25-1; D is possibly TRBD1 (6 bases). The CDR3 has 13 residues. Trimming took 7 bases from V and 7 from J, leaving 13 bases between them. CDR1 is MGHDK and CDR2 is SYGVNS in the germline V gene. This CDR3 reads CASMGAPGEKLFF. Here the CDR3 DNA reads TGTGCCAGCATGGGGGCCCCGGGTGAAAAACTGTTTTTT.

The V call is TRBV30, the J call TRBJ1-1; D gene ambiguous. The germline gives CDR1 GTSNPN, CDR2 SVGIG (reference sequence). The CDR3 is 13 amino acids. Trimming stripped 8 bases from V and 3 bases from J, with 16 bases between. For the CDR3, the DNA is TGTGCCGGAAAAATCCGGGTCGACACTGAAGCTTTCTTT. Its protein product is CAGKIRVDTEAFF.